A single sample gave rise to the 9 T cell receptor beta chains below, sequenced in a study of T cells in Graves' hyperthyroidism and ophthalmopathy. Regions amplified from RNA transcripts were the TCR beta CDR3 regions. Using the HTBI primer set, a first-round RT-PCR was run on the TCR CDR3. TCRdb fed the multiplex PCR reads into MiXCR, producing one record per CDR3 protein. The data contain hundreds of thousands of distinct CDR3 sequences, roughly 20% of them singletons. The sequenced sample consisted of blood. These receptors originate from a man aged 30 to 39 with Graves' ophthalmopathy.

The CDR3 spells CSARVGGGGAYEQYF. The CDR3 nucleotides are TGCAGTGCTAGGGTTGGGGGAGGAGGGGCCTACGAGCAGTACTTC. The rearrangement joins TRBV20-1 to TRBJ2-7, with D perhaps matching TRBD2 (6 bases). V was trimmed by 3 bases and J by 2 bases, leaving 17 bases between them. The CDR3 is made up of 15 amino acids. Germline-derived CDR1 and CDR2 are DFQATT and SNEGSKA (reference sequence).

This clonotype was seen ten or more times. The chain uses TRBV7-2 and TRBJ2-7; 9 bases are shared with TRBD2. The CDR3 has 15 residues. Trimming cost V 0 bases and J 0 bases; bases outside gene matches: 0. From germline, CDR1 is SGHTA and CDR2 FQGNSA. The CDR3: CASSLASGSSYEQYF. The CDR3 DNA reads TGTGCCAGCAGCTTAGCTAGCGGGAGCTCCTACGAGCAGTACTTC.

This chain uses TRBV20-1 with TRBJ2-3; TRBD2 agrees at 11 bases. In germline, CDR1 is DFQATT, CDR2 SNEGSKA (reference sequence). Losses at the gene ends were 5 bases for V and 14 bases for J; bases not matched to a gene: 12. The CDR3 sequence is 13 residues long. The CDR3 coding sequence is TGCAGTGCTGGGGGGACTAGCGGCTCCAACAGGTATTTT. It encodes CSAGGTSGSNRYF.

The chain couples TRBV6-1 to TRBJ1-6; D is uncertain. The germline V gene encodes CDR1 MNHNS and CDR2 SASEGT. CDR3 length equals 11 residues. The V end lost 7 bases, the J end lost 8 bases, and 6 bases lay between the germline ends. CDR3 DNA sequence: TGTGCCAGCATGTGGGATTCACCCCTCCACTTT. Its protein product is CASMWDSPLHF.

This clonotype was recorded many times. V usage is TRBV2 and J usage is TRBJ1-5; TRBD1 agrees at 8 bases. Germline values: CDR1 SNHLY, CDR2 FYNNEI. Trimming at V came to 2 bases and at J to 5 bases, leaving 2 bases not matched to a gene. The CDR3 consists of 14 residues. The CDR3: CASSEQGAYQPQHF. The CDR3 region has the DNA TGTGCCAGCAGTGAACAGGGGGCTTATCAGCCCCAGCATTTT.

This clonotype was seen a few times. The chain employs TRBV24-1 and TRBJ1-2; D uncertain. The CDR3 has 12 amino acids. The germline V gene encodes CDR1 KGHDR and CDR2 SFDVKD. The V end lost 5 bases, the J end lost 8 bases, and 11 bases lay between the germline ends. The CDR3 reads CATSGDGRGYTF. CDR3 sequence (DNA): TGTGCCACCAGTGGTGACGGGCGAGGCTACACCTTC.

The genes are TRBV3-1 and TRBJ2-7, with a possible D match to TRBD2 (6 bases). CDR3 size: 15 residues. Germline loops: CDR1 LGHDT, CDR2 YNNKEL (reference sequence). V was clipped by 0 bases and J by 3 bases, with 12 bases between them. The CDR3 is CASSQDGTPYYEQYF. CDR3 in DNA: TGTGCCAGCAGCCAAGACGGGACTCCTTACTACGAGCAGTACTTC.

This clonotype has a count of ten or more. The genes are TRBV2 and TRBJ2-1, with 7 nucleotides matching TRBD1. Unmatched junction bases numbered 15, after V lost 7 bases and J lost 3 bases. CDR1 and CDR2 from the germline V gene are SNHLY and FYNNEI. The CDR3 spans 17 residues. CDR3 bases: TGTGCCAGCAAGGGGGCCGGGACCTATGGAGGCTACAATGAGCAGTTCTTC. Its protein is CASKGAGTYGGYNEQFF.

This chain links TRBV7-2 with TRBJ2-1, with 7 bases matching TRBD1. Germline V gene lookup returns CDR1 SGHTA and CDR2 FQGNSA. The ends lost 2 bases at V and 8 bases at J; junction bases unmatched: 3. There are 13 residues in the CDR3. The CDR3 is CASSLRQGHEQFF. CDR3 nucleotides: TGTGCCAGCAGCTTAAGACAGGGTCATGAGCAGTTCTTC.